At least ten counts were recorded for the clone carrying this TCR beta chain. Its antigen is currently unknown. Individuals selected for sequencing had exhibited CD8+CD57+ cell expansion on flow cytometry. Patients had received no therapy at the time of blood sampling. This sample is part of a study of CD8+CD57+ T cells in acquired aplastic anemia. In the study overall: Sorting CD4+ and CD8+ cells gave DNA averaging approximately 3 ug.

Genomic DNA provided the template from which TCR beta VDJ and CDR3 profiles were obtained. TCRdb analysed the reads with MiXCR anew, one entry per CDR3 protein. Here the sample spans about 160,000 distinct CDR3 sequences, roughly 48% being singletons. Points from the study as a whole: The study found no significant CD8+ Simpson's diversity difference between patients and controls.

Between the trimmed V and J ends, which lost 5 bases and 2 bases, there was a span of 13 bases. Germline lookup yields CDR1 DFQATT and CDR2 SNEGSKA (reference sequence). CDR3 size: 14 residues. This clonotype was obtained from a human donor with aplastic anemia. The gene calls are TRBV20-1 and TRBJ1-5; D is possibly TRBD1 (6 bases). Sequenced: sorted CD4+, CD8+, or CD8+CD57+ T cells (not recorded which) from PBMCs. For the CDR3, the DNA is TGCAGTGCTCTGACAGCAGGGGGCAATCAGCCCCAGCATTTT. This gives the protein CSALTAGGNQPQHF.